This record looks at one T cell receptor beta chain sequence and its context. What it recognizes is unknown. This sample stems from a study of Ad26.COV2.S vaccination and SARS-CoV-2 variants. Study-wide points: Non-spike TCR breadth showed similarity between vaccine and placebo recipients. The analyses of TCR breadth and depth may have understated the size of total T cell responses. The breadth of spike-specific CD8+ and CD4+ T cell responses after vaccination was reportedly substantial. Vaccinees showed greater spike-specific TCR breadth than placebo recipients.

TCRdb's copy holds only in-frame clones and misses some; the assay was immunoSEQ multiplex PCR. The table includes about 180,000 clones, around 88% detected once. Trimming removed 0 bases at V and 4 bases at J, with 12 bases between. CDR1 and CDR2 from the germline V gene are LNHNV and YYDKDF (reference sequence). This CDR3 comprises 15 residues. The V call is TRBV15, the J call TRBJ1-2; D possibly corresponds to TRBD1 (5 bases). This sample comprised peripheral blood, obtained after recovery from COVID-19. This sequence originates from a human donor who had recovered from COVID-19. The CDR3 bases are TGTGCCACCAGCAGAGATCAAATGGACATCTATGGCTACACCTTC. Translating it yields CATSRDQMDIYGYTF.